A single sample is the source of the 20 T cell receptor beta chains below, sequenced in a study of a mutant IDH1 vaccine in newly diagnosed glioma. These TCRs' antigens remain unknown. Repertoires were generated with immunoSEQ multiplex PCR, while TCRdb's copy carries only in-frame clones and drops some. This sample carries about 69,000 clones, about 87% of them seen once, and the ten largest clones take roughly 2%. Time point reported: week 35, safety follow-up. Topical imiquimod accompanied each vaccine dose, which consisted of 300 ug of mutant IDH1 20-mer peptide. The source was PBMCs, collected from a glioma patient whose treatment included an IDH1 peptide vaccine. These receptors came from a young man with glioma.

On this clone: The junction differs from germline at one of its ends, possibly a read error. Other DNA sequences in the sample encode the same CDR3. The chain carries TRBV15 and TRBJ1-1; 7 bases fit TRBD1. The CDR3 length is 13 residues. Germline assignment: CDR1 LNHNV and CDR2 YYDKDF (reference sequence). The CDR3 region has the DNA TGCGCCACCAGCAGAGACAGGGCCACTGAAGCTTTCTTT. Translated, it gives CATSRDRATEAFF. Supplemented by reference TRBV15 and TRBJ1-1, the full variable domain reads DAMVIQNPRYQVTQFGKPVTLSCSQTLNHNVMYWYQQKSSQAPKLLFHYYDKDFNNEADTPDNFQSRRPNTSFCFLDIRSPGLGDTAMYLCATSRDRATEAFFGQGTRLTVV.

The V and J genes are TRBV19 and TRBJ1-1; D remains unclear. The V end was cut by 4 bases, the J end by 4 bases, with 13 bases between. The CDR3 spans 14 residues. Germline CDR1 is LNHDA and CDR2 is SQIVND (reference sequence). The CDR3 loop reads CASSTQALVTEAFF. The CDR3, as DNA: TGTGCCAGTAGTACTCAGGCTCTCGTCACTGAAGCTTTCTTT. Complete variable domain (other parts from reference TRBV19 and TRBJ1-1): DGGITQSPKYLFRKEGQNVTLSCEQNLNHDAMYWYRQDPGQGLRLIYYSQIVNDFQKGDIAEGYSVSREKKESFPLTVTSAQKNPTAFYLCASSTQALVTEAFFGQGTRLTVV.

The chain joins TRBV10-2 to TRBJ2-7, with a tentative D call TRBD2 (5 bases). In germline, CDR1 is WSHSY, CDR2 SAAADI. CDR3 length: 13 amino acids. V dropped 8 bases and J dropped 0 bases, with 11 bases sitting between them. CDR3 in DNA: TGCGCCAGCCTGGGTACTAGCTCCTACGAGCAGTACTTC. Translation gives CASLGTSSYEQYF.

Points on this clone: The junction and the germline gene differ at one end; a read error may be behind it. The chain recombines TRBV9 with TRBJ1-1; maybe TRBD1 (5 bases). The length of the CDR3 is 11 residues. From germline, CDR1 is SGDLS and CDR2 YYNGEE. CDR3 loop: CASSVDRPRGW. DNA of the CDR3: TGTGCCAGCAGCGTAGACAGGCCCCGAGGTTGG.

As concerns this clone: Other DNA sequences in the same sample also yield this CDR3. The J gene is TRBJ1-1, the V gene TRBV20-1; D call uncertain. Trimming took 6 bases from V and 5 from J, leaving 10 bases between them. Germline CDR1 is DFQATT and CDR2 is SNEGSKA (reference sequence). This CDR3 is built from 11 residues. The CDR3 DNA reads TGCAGTGCCAAAGGGAGGACTGAAGCTTTCTTT. This encodes CSAKGRTEAFF.

V usage is TRBV15 and J usage is TRBJ2-7; D is undetermined. Germline assignment: CDR1 LNHNV and CDR2 YYDKDF (reference sequence). The CDR3 sequence is 15 residues long. V was cut by 0 bases and J by 3 bases, with 12 bases left in between. CDR3 loop: CATSRDSSPHYEQYF. The CDR3 DNA is TGTGCCACCAGCAGAGATTCTTCCCCGCACTACGAGCAGTACTTC.

The chain employs TRBV7-2 and TRBJ2-3; maybe TRBD1 (6 bases). Trimming pared 3 bases from V and 0 bases from J, leaving 13 bases between. Germline V gene data show CDR1 as SGHTA and CDR2 as FQGNSA. This CDR3 comprises 16 residues. The CDR3 DNA follows: TGTGCCAGCAGCTTGGGACACCGAGATAGCACAGATACGCAGTATTTT. It specifies CASSLGHRDSTDTQYF.

A note on this clone: A junction end diverges from the germline sequence, so it may reflect a read error. The V call is TRBV5-1, the J call TRBJ1-5, with 10 positions matching TRBD1. The CDR3 is 16 residues long. Per germline, CDR1 SGHRS and CDR2 YFSETQ. CDR3 sequence: CASSLPGQGSSQPQHF. The CDR3 DNA sequence: TGCGCCAGCAGCTTACCGGGACAGGGGAGCAGTCAGCCCCAGCATTTT. Drawing the rest from reference TRBV5-1 and TRBJ1-5, the complete variable domain is KAGVTQTPRYLIKTRGQQVTLSCSPISGHRSVSWYQQTPGQGLQFLFEYFSETQRNKGNFPGRFSGRQFSNSRSEMNVSTLELGDSALYLCASSLPGQGSSQPQHFGDGTRLSIL.

The chain recombines TRBV10-3 with TRBJ1-1, with 9 bases aligning to TRBD1. Unmatched junction bases numbered 1, after V lost 4 bases and J lost 1 base. The CDR3 contains 14 residues. Germline-derived CDR1 and CDR2 are ENHRY and SYGVKD. The CDR3 coding sequence is TGTGCCATCAGTGCGGACAGGGGGAACACTGAAGCTTTCTTT. Translation gives CAISADRGNTEAFF.

A single count supports this clone. This chain connects TRBV7-6 to TRBJ2-5; 7 bases map to TRBD1. The V gene end was trimmed by 5 bases and the J gene end by 2 bases; junction bases not matched to a gene: 17. The CDR3 loop spans 18 amino acids. CDR1 and CDR2 from the germline V gene are SGHVS and FNYEAQ. The CDR3, as DNA: TGTGCCAGCAGCCCTAGATTCGGGACAGACTTTTATCAAGAGACCCAGTACTTC. Its protein is CASSPRFGTDFYQETQYF. Looking up the rest from reference TRBV7-6 and TRBJ2-5 gives the full variable domain: GAGVSQSPRYKVTKRGQDVALRCDPISGHVSLYWYRQALGQGPEFLTYFNYEAQQDKSGLPNDRFSAERPEGSISTLTIQRTEQRDSAMYRCASSPRFGTDFYQETQYFGPGTRLLVL.

Points on this clone: This same CDR3 is encoded by further DNA sequences in the sample. The chain has TRBV18 and TRBJ1-3, with 7 bases fitting TRBD1. V lost 5 bases, J lost 0 bases, and 7 bases stayed unmatched. Germline CDR1 and CDR2: KGHSH and LQKENI. This CDR3 is built from 16 residues. The CDR3 loop is CASSENRGASGNTIYF. The CDR3 nucleotides read TGTGCCAGCTCAGAAAACAGGGGTGCCTCTGGAAACACCATATATTTT.

There are a few counts of this clone. The chain has TRBV30 and TRBJ1-1; D may be TRBD1 (5 bases). Per germline, CDR1 GTSNPN and CDR2 SVGIG (reference sequence). V was trimmed by 3 bases and J by 0 bases, leaving 11 bases between them. The CDR3 contains 14 residues. CDR3 sequence: CAWSPGSVNTEAFF. In DNA, the CDR3 is TGTGCCTGGAGCCCAGGGAGTGTGAACACTGAAGCTTTCTTT.

A single count supports this clone. CDR3: CASSFRSGSATDTQYF. The CDR3 DNA sequence: TGTGCCAGCAGTTTCCGTAGCGGGAGCGCAACAGATACGCAGTATTTT. V is TRBV11-3 and J is TRBJ2-3, with 9 positions matching TRBD2. J lost 3 bases, V lost 6 bases, and 10 bases had no gene match. The CDR3 is 16 amino acids. Germline V gene data show CDR1 as SGHNT and CDR2 as YENEEA. Drawing the rest from reference TRBV11-3 and TRBJ2-3, the complete variable domain is EAGVVQSPRYKIIEKKQPVAFWCNPISGHNTLYWYLQNLGQGPELLIRYENEEAVDDSQLPKDRFSAERLKGVDSTLKIQPAELGDSAVYLCASSFRSGSATDTQYFGPGTRLTVL.

The V gene is TRBV2, the J gene TRBJ2-2; 7 positions match TRBD1. The CDR3 is made up of 15 amino acids. CDR1 is SNHLY, CDR2 FYNNEI, per germline. Trimming removed 2 bases from V and 7 bases from J; junction bases left unmatched: 7. The CDR3 protein is CASSERTGGGGELFF. The CDR3 DNA reads as TGTGCCAGCAGTGAAAGGACAGGAGGCGGCGGGGAGCTGTTTTTT.

The CDR3 here is CSVEMVGRASNYGYTF. CDR3 DNA sequence: TGCAGCGTTGAAATGGTTGGGAGGGCTAGCAACTATGGCTACACCTTC. The chain couples TRBV29-1 to TRBJ1-2; no firm D call. The CDR3 has 16 amino acids. V dropped 2 bases and J dropped 2 bases, with 18 bases sitting between them. Germline CDR1 is SQVTM and CDR2 is ANQGSEA.

The chain employs TRBV6-1 and TRBJ1-2; 8 positions agree with TRBD1. Germline CDR1 is MNHNS and CDR2 is SASEGT. The CDR3 spans 13 residues. V dropped 6 bases and J dropped 8; count of bases not matched to a gene: 8. CDR3 region: CASRNNRGEGYTF. CDR3 in DNA: TGTGCCAGCAGGAATAACAGGGGGGAAGGCTACACCTTC.

This clone was seen only once. The V call is TRBV15, the J call TRBJ2-3; a possible D gene is TRBD1 (7 bases). The CDR3 spans 14 residues. CDR1 and CDR2 (germline): LNHNV, YYDKDF (reference sequence). V was shortened by 6 bases and J by 3 bases, with 13 bases between the two germline ends. Here the CDR3 DNA reads TGTGCCACCAGATGGCAGGGGGGAACAGATACGCAGTATTTT. Protein sequence: CATRWQGGTDTQYF.

This clone was detected a few times. This chain links TRBV5-6 with TRBJ1-1, with D unclear. The germline gives CDR1 SGHDT, CDR2 YYEEEE. CDR3 size: 12 residues. V dropped 1 base and J dropped 11 bases, with 12 bases sitting between them. The CDR3 sequence: CASSLRRQTAFF. In DNA, the CDR3 is TGTGCCAGCAGCTTGAGGCGGCAAACGGCTTTCTTT.

This chain links TRBV19 with TRBJ2-7, with 7 bases identical to TRBD2. There are 17 residues in the CDR3. Germline trimming cut 4 bases from V and 3 bases from J; bases unmatched to any gene: 15. Germline CDR1 reads LNHDA; CDR2 reads SQIVND (reference sequence). This CDR3 reads CASSKPTGREYIYEQYF. In nucleotides, the CDR3 is TGTGCCAGTAGTAAACCGACGGGGCGGGAGTATATCTACGAGCAGTACTTC.

V is TRBV6-1 and J is TRBJ2-3, with 13 bases fitting TRBD2. Germline CDR1 reads MNHNS; CDR2 reads SASEGT. The CDR3 is 15 amino acids. V dropped 7 bases and J dropped 6; count of bases not matched to a gene: 7. The CDR3 DNA sequence: TGTGCCAGCACCGGACTAGCGGGAGCGGTGGATACGCAGTATTTT. Translated: CASTGLAGAVDTQYF.